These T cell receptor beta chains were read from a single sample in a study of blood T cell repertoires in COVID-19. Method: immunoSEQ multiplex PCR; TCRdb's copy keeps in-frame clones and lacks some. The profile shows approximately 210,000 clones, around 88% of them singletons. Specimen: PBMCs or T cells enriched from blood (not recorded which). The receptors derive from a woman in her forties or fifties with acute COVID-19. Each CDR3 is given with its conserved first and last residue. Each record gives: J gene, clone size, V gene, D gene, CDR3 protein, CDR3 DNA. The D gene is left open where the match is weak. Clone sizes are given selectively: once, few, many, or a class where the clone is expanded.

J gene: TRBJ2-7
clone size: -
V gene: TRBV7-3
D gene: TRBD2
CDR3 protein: CASSLRPGLVGYEQYF
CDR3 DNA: TGTGCCAGCAGCCTTCGCCCCGGACTAGTGGGCTACGAGCAGTACTTC

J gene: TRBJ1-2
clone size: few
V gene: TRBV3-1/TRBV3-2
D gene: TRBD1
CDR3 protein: CASSQEALRGLGGYTF
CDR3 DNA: TGTGCCAGCAGCCAAGAAGCCCTCAGGGGGCTCGGTGGCTACACCTTC

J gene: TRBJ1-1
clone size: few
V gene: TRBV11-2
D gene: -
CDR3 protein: CASSLAGNLNTEAFF
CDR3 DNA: TGTGCCAGCAGCCTTGCCGGGAACTTGAACACTGAAGCTTTCTTT

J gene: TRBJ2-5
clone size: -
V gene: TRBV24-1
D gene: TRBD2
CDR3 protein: CATAGDSDQETQYF
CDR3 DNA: TGTGCCACCGCGGGAGACAGCGATCAAGAGACCCAGTACTTC

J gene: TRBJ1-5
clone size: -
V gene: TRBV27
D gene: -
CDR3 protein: CASSFGATNQPQHF
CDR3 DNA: TGTGCCAGCAGTTTTGGGGCCACCAATCAGCCCCAGCATTTT

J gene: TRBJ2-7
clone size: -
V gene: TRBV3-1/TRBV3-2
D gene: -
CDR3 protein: CASSQSAVLYEQYF
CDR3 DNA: TGTGCCAGCAGCCAATCAGCGGTCCTCTACGAGCAGTACTTC

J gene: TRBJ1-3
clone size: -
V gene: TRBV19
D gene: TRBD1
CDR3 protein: CASSIGGQGPSGNTIYF
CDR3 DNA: TGTGCCAGTAGTATAGGGGGACAGGGACCCTCTGGAAACACCATATATTTT

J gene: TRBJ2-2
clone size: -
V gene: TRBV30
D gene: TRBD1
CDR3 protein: CAWALGGGGTGELFF
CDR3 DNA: TGTGCCTGGGCCCTAGGGGGCGGAGGCACCGGGGAGCTGTTTTTT

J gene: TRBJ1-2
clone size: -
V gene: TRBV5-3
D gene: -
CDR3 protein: CARSFDRCYYGYTF
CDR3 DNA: TGTGCCAGAAGCTTCGACAGGTGTTACTATGGCTACACCTTC

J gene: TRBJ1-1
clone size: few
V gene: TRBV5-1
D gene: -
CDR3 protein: CASSLAGGNTEAFF
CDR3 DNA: TGCGCCAGCAGCTTGGCCGGTGGGAACACTGAAGCTTTCTTT

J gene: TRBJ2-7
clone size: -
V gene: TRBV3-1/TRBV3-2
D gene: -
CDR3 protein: CASSREFRASRFYEQYF
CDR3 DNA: TGTGCCAGCAGCCGAGAGTTCCGGGCTAGCAGATTTTACGAGCAGTACTTC

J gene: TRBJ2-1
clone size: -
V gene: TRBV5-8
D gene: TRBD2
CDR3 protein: CASSLARTSGKYEQFF
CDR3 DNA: TGTGCCAGCAGCTTGGCCCGGACTAGCGGGAAGTATGAGCAGTTCTTC

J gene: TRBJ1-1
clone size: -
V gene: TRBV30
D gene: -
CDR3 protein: CAWKKSVRNTEAFF
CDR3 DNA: TGTGCCTGGAAAAAGTCGGTAAGGAACACTGAAGCTTTCTTT

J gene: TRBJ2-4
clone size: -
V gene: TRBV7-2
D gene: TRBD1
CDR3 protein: CASSLGTGTGMNIQYF
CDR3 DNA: TGTGCCAGCAGCTTAGGGACGGGGACAGGGATGAACATTCAGTACTTC

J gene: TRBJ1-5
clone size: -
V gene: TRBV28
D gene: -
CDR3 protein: CASRIMGRNQPQHF
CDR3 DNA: TGTGCCAGCAGAATAATGGGGCGCAATCAGCCCCAGCATTTT

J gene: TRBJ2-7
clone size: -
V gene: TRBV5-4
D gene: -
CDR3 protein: CASSPLQASPYEQYF
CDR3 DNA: TGTGCCAGCAGCCCACTACAAGCGTCGCCCTACGAGCAGTACTTC

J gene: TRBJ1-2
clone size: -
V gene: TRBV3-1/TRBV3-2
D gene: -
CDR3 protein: CASSQAGRAELGYTF
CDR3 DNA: TGTGCCAGCAGCCAAGCGGGGAGGGCCGAACTTGGCTACACCTTC

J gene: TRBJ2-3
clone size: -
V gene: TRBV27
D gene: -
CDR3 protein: CASRPRELTDTQYF
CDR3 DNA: TGTGCCAGCAGACCCCGGGAGTTGACAGATACGCAGTATTTT

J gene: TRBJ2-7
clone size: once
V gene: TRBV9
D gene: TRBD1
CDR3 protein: CASSADRAYEQYF
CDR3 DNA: TGTGCCAGCAGCGCCGACAGGGCCTACGAGCAGTACTTC

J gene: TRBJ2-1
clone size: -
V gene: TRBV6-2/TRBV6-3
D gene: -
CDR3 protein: CAGSETSYNEQFF
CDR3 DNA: TGTGCCGGCAGTGAGACTAGCTACAATGAGCAGTTCTTC

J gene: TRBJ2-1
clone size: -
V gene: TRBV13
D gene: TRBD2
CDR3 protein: CASSSTTGLAGGSSYNEQFF
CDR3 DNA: TGTGCCAGCAGCTCTACTACCGGACTAGCGGGAGGGAGCTCCTACAATGAGCAGTTCTTC

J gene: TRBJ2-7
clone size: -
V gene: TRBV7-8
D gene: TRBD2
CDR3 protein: CASSPRLAVYEQYF
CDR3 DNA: TGTGCCAGCAGCCCCAGACTAGCAGTCTACGAGCAGTACTTC

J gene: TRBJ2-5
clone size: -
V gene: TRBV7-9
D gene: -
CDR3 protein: CASSLDSLQETQYF
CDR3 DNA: TGTGCCAGCAGCTTAGACAGCCTTCAAGAGACCCAGTACTTC

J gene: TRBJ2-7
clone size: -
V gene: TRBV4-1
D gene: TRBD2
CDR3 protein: CASSRTSASGRSYEQYF
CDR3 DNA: TGCGCCAGCAGCCGAACCTCAGCTAGCGGGAGGTCCTACGAGCAGTACTTC

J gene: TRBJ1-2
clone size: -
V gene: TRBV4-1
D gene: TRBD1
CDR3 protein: CASSQDDRGTARYTF
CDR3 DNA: TGCGCCAGCAGCCAAGATGACAGGGGGACTGCTCGCTACACCTTC

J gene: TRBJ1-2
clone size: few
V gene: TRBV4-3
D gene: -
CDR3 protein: CASSQGLRGYGYTF
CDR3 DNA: TGCGCCAGCAGCCAAGGTCTCCGCGGCTATGGCTACACCTTC

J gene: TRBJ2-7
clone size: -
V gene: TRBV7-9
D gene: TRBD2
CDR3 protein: CASSFRRTSGTRSYEQYF
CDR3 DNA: TGTGCCAGCAGCTTTCGCAGGACTAGCGGGACTCGCTCCTACGAGCAGTACTTC

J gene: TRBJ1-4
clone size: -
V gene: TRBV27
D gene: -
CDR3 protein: CASSSVAGRVEKLFF
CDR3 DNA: TGTGCCAGCAGCTCTGTAGCTGGTCGGGTTGAAAAACTGTTTTTT

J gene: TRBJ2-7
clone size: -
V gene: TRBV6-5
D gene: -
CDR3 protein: CASSYDRREQYF
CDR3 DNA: TGTGCCAGCAGTTACGATCGCAGGGAGCAGTACTTC

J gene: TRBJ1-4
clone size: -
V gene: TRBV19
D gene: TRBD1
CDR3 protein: CASSPPGTANEKLFF
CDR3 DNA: TGTGCCAGTAGCCCACCTGGGACAGCTAATGAAAAACTGTTTTTT

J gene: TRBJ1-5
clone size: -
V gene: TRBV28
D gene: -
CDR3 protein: CASSFGHFLNQPQHF
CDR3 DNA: TGTGCCAGCAGTTTCGGACATTTTTTAAATCAGCCCCAGCATTTT

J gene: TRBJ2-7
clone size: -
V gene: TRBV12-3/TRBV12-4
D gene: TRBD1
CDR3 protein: CASGAGGFYEQYF
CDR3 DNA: TGTGCCAGCGGGGCAGGGGGTTTCTACGAGCAGTACTTC

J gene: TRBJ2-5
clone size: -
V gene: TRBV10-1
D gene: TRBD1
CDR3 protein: CATEGQGLAETQYF
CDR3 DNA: TGCGCCACCGAGGGACAGGGCCTTGCAGAGACCCAGTACTTC

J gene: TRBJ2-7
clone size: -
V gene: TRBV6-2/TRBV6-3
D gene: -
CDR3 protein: CASSPRRGTSSYEQYF
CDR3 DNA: TGTGCCAGCAGCCCCCGACGGGGGACGAGCTCCTACGAGCAGTACTTC

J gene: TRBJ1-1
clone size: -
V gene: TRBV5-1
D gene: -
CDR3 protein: CASSLGATSAGGTEAFF
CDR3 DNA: TGCGCCAGCAGCTTGGGTGCGACGTCCGCGGGGGGCACTGAAGCTTTCTTT

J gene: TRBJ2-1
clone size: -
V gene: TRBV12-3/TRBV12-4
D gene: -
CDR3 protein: CASSLGGGDEQFF
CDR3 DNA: TGTGCCAGCAGTTTAGGGGGCGGAGATGAGCAGTTCTTC